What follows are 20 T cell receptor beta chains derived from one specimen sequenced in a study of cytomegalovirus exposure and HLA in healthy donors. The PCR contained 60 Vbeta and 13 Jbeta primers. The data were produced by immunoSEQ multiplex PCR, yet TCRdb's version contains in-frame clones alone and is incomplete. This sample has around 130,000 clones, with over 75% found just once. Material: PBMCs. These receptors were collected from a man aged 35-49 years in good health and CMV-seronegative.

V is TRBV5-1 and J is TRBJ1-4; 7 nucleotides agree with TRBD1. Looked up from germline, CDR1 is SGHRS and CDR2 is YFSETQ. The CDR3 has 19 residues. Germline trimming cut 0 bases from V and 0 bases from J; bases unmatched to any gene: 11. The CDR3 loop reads CASSLVGQDNLPTNEKLFF. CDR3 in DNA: TGCGCCAGCAGCTTGGTCGGACAGGACAACTTACCAACTAATGAAAAACTGTTTTTT.

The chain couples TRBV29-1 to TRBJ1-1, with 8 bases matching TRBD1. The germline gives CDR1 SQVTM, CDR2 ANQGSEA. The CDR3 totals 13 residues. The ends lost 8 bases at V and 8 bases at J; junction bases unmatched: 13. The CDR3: CSHRGAGGPEAFF. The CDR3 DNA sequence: TGCAGCCACCGGGGGGCAGGGGGCCCCGAAGCTTTCTTT.

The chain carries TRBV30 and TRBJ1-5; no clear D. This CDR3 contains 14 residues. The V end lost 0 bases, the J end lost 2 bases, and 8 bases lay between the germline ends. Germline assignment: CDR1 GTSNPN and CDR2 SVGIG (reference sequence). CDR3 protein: CAWSVGQGNQPQHF. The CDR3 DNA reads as TGTGCCTGGAGTGTAGGTCAGGGCAATCAGCCCCAGCATTTT.

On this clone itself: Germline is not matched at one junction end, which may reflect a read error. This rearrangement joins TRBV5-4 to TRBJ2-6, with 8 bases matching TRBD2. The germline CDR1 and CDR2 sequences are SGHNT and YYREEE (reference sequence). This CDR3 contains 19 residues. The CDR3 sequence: CASSLVGLAGTSGANGLTF. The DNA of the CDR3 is TGTGCCAGCAGCTTGGTAGGATTAGCGGGGACCTCTGGGGCCAACGGCCTGACTTTC.

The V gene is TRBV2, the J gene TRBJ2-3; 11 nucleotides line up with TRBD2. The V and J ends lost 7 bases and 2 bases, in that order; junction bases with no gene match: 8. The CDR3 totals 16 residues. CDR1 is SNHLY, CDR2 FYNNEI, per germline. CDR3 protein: CASMVGLAVFTDTQYF. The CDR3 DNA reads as TGTGCCAGCATGGTGGGACTAGCGGTATTCACAGATACGCAGTATTTT.

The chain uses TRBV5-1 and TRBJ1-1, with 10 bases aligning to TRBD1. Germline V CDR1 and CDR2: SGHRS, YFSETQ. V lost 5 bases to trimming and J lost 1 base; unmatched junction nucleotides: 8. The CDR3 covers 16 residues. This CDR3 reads CASRRQGASWNTEAFF. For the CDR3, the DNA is TGCGCCAGCAGGCGACAGGGGGCCTCGTGGAACACTGAAGCTTTCTTT. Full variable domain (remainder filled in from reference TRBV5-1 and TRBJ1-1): KAGVTQTPRYLIKTRGQQVTLSCSPISGHRSVSWYQQTPGQGLQFLFEYFSETQRNKGNFPGRFSGRQFSNSRSEMNVSTLELGDSALYLCASRRQGASWNTEAFFGQGTRLTVV.

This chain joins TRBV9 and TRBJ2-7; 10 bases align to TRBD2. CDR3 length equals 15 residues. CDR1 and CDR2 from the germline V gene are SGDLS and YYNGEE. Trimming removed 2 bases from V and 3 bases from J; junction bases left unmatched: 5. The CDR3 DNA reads TGTGCCAGCAGCGTGGGAGCGGGAGGGAACTACGAGCAGTACTTC. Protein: CASSVGAGGNYEQYF.

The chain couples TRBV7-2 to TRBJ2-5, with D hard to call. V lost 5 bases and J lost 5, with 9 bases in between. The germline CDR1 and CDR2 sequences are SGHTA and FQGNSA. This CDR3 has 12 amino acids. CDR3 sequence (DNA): TGTGCCAGCAGCGGGCGTGGCGAGACCCAGTACTTC. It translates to CASSGRGETQYF.

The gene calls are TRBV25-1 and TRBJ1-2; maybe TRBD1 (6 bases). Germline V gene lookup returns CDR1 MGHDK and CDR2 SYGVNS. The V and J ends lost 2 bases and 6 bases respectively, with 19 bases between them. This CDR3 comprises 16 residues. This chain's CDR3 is CASSEGGHSPRDGYTF. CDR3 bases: TGTGCCAGCAGTGAAGGGGGACATAGTCCTAGGGATGGCTACACCTTC.

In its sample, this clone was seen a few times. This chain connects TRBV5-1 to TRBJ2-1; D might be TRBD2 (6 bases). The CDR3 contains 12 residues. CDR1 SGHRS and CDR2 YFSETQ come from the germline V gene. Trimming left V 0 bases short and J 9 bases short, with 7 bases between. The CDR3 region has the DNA TGCGCCAGCAGCTTGGTGGGGGGTGAGCAGTTCTTC. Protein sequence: CASSLVGGEQFF.

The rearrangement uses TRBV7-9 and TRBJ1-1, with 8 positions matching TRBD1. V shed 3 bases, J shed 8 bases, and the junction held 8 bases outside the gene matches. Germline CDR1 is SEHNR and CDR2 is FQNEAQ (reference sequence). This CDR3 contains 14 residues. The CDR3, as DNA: TGTGCCAGCAGCTTCGGGACAGGCCCCAGAGAAGCTTTCTTT. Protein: CASSFGTGPREAFF.

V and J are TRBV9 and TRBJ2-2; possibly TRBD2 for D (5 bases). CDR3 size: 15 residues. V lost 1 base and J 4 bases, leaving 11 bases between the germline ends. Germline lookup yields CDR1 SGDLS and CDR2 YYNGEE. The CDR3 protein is CASSVTAAGTGELFF. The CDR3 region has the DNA TGTGCCAGCAGCGTAACCGCGGCGGGCACCGGGGAGCTGTTTTTT.

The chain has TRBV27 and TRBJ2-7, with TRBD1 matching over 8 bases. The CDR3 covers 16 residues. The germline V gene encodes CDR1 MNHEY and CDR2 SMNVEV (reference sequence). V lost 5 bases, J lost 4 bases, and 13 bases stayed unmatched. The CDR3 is CASSLYPPGTGYEQYF. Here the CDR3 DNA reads TGTGCCAGCAGTCTATATCCCCCCGGGACAGGATACGAGCAGTACTTC.

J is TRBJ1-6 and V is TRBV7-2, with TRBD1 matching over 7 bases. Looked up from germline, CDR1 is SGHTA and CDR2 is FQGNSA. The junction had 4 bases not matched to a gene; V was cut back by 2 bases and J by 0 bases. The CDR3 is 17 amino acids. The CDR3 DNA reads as TGTGCCAGCAGCTTAAACAGGGGAAGCTCCTATAATTCACCCCTCCACTTT. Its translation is CASSLNRGSSYNSPLHF.

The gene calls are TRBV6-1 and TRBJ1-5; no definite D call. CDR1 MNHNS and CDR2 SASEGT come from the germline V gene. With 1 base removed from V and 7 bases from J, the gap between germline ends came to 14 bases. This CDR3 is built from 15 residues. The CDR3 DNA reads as TGTGCCAGCAGTGAAGTGGTAGGGAGGTGGCAGCCCCAGCATTTT. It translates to CASSEVVGRWQPQHF.

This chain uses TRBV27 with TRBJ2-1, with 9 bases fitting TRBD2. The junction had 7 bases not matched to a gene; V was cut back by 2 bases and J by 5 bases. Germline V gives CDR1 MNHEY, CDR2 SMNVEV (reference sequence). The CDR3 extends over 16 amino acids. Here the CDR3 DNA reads TGTGCCAGCAGTTTAGTAAGGCTAGCGGGACACAATGAGCAGTTCTTC. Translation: CASSLVRLAGHNEQFF.

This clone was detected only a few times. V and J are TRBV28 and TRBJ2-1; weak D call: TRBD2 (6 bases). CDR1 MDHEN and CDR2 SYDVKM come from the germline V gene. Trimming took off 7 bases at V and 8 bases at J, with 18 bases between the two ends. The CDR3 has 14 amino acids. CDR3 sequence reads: CASTGGPKGDEQFF. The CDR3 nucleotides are TGTGCCAGCACCGGAGGGCCTAAGGGCGATGAGCAGTTCTTC. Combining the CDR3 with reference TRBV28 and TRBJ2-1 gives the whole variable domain DVKVTQSSRYLVKRTGEKVFLECVQDMDHENMFWYRQDPGLGLRLIYFSYDVKMKEKGDIPEGYSVSREKKERFSLILESASTNQTSMYLCASTGGPKGDEQFFGPGTRLTVL.

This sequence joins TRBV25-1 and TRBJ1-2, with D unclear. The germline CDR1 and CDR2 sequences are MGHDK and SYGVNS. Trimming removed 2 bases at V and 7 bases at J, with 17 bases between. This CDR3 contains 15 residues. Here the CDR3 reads CASSEIGSAVLGYTF. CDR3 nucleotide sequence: TGTGCCAGCAGTGAAATAGGTTCGGCGGTTCTTGGCTACACCTTC.

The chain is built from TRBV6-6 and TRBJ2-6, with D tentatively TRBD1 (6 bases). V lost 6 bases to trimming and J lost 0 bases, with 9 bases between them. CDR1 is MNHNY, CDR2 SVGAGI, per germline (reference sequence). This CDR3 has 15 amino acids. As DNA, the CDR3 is TGTGCCAGCAGGTGGACAGTCTCTGGGGCCAACGTCCTGACTTTC. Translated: CASRWTVSGANVLTF.

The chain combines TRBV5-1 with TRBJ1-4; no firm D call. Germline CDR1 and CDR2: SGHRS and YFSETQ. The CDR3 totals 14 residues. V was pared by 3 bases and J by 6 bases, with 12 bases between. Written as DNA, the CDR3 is TGCGCCAGCAGCTCGGTCCCGGCGGATGAAAAACTGTTTTTT. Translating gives CASSSVPADEKLFF.